Below, one T cell receptor (beta chain) is given with its context. No antigen is known for it. This entry comes from a study of T cell responses to AZD1222 COVID-19 vaccine. Study-wide results and caveats: Seropositive status at baseline applied to only six AZD1222 recipients. Vaccine-related CD4 TCRs covered spike, predominating at 160-218 and 743-854. Reportedly, close to half of spike-specific TCRs are directed against unmutated variant regions.

CDR3 size: 11 residues. The method was immunoSEQ multiplex PCR; TCRdb's version includes in-frame clones alone and lacks a portion of them. The data show 80,000 to 95,000 clones, about 88% seen once. This sequence originates from an adult who received the AZD1222 COVID-19 vaccine. The material sequenced was peripheral blood, taken 28 days after the second AZD1222 dose. The chain recombines TRBV12-2 with TRBJ1-2. TRBV12-2 is given as a pseudogene. The CDR3 nucleotides are TGTGCAAGTCGCTTAGACTGGTGCTACACCTTC. It codes for CASRLDWCYTF.